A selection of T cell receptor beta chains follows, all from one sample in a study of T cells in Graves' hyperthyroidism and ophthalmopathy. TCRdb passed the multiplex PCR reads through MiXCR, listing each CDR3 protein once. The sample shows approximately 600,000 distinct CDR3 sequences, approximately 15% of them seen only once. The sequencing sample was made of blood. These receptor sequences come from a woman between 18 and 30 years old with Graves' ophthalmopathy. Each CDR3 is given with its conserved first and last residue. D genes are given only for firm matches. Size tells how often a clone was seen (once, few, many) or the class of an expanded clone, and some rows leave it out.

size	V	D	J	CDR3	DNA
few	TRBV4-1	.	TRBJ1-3	CASSQDRGVGGNTIYF	TGCGCCAGCAGCCAAGACCGGGGGGTAGGAGGAAACACCATATATTTT
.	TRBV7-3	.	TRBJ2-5	CVSSLTGLGETQYF	TGTGTCAGCAGCTTAACAGGTCTAGGGGAGACCCAGTACTTC
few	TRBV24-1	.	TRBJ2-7	CATSDGPTYEQYF	TGTGCCACCAGTGACGGGCCTACCTACGAGCAGTACTTC
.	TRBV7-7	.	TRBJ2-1	CASSNQRRDGQFF	TGTGCTAGCAGCAATCAAAGACGGGATGGGCAGTTCTTC
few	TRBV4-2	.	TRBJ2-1	CASSEIQRRPYNEQFF	TGTGCCAGCAGCGAAATACAACGCAGGCCCTACAATGAGCAGTTCTTC
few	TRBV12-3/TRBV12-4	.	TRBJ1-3	CASSFLDGTNTIYF	TGTGCCAGCAGTTTTCTCGACGGGACAAACACCATATATTTT
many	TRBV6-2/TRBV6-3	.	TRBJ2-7	CASSRVRGEQYF	TGTGCCAGCAGTCGGGTTCGAGGGGAGCAGTACTTC
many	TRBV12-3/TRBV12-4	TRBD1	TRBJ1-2	CASRRTGVDWAFGYTF	TGTGCCAGCAGAAGAACAGGGGTGGATTGGGCCTTCGGCTACACCTTC
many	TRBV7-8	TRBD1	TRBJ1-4	CASSLQGAGEKLFF	TGTGCCAGCAGCTTACAGGGGGCTGGTGAAAAACTGTTTTTT
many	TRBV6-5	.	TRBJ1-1	CASSYSLGRGGTEAFF	TGTGCCAGCAGTTACTCGTTGGGGCGAGGGGGCACTGAAGCTTTCTTT